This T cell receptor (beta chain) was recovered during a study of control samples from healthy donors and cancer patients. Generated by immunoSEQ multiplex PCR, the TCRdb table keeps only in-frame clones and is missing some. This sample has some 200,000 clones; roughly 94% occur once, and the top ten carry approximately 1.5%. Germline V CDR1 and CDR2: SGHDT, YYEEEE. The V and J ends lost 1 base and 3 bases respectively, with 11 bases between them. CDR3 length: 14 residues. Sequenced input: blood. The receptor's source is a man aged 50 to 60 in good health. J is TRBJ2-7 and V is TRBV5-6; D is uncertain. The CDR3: CASSLLRNDYEQYV. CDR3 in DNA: TGTGCCAGCAGCTTGCTCCGGAATGACTACGAGCAGTACGTC.